This T cell receptor beta chain is from a study of spatial heterogeneity in lung cancer. Stated time point: sample taken at primary tumor resection. General observations from the study: Tumor mutation count correlated with how many alpha and beta TCRs expanded intratumorally.

TCRdb fed the 5' RACE reads into MiXCR, producing one record per CDR3 protein. This table holds 20,000 to 25,000 distinct CDR3 sequences, 2.8% found once. This clonotype was detected ten times or more. Antigen specificity is unknown. The germline CDR1 and CDR2 sequences are GTSNPN and SVGIG (reference sequence). The CDR3 extends over 12 amino acids. V lost 4 bases to trimming and J lost 8 bases, with 13 bases between them. The sequence was collected from a male donor with early-stage non-small cell lung cancer. The chain combines TRBV30 with TRBJ2-3; no clear D. The specimen was lung tumor tissue, collected at surgery. The CDR3 sequence is CAWKESGATQYF. The CDR3 coding sequence is TGTGCCTGGAAGGAGTCAGGTGCTACGCAGTATTTT.